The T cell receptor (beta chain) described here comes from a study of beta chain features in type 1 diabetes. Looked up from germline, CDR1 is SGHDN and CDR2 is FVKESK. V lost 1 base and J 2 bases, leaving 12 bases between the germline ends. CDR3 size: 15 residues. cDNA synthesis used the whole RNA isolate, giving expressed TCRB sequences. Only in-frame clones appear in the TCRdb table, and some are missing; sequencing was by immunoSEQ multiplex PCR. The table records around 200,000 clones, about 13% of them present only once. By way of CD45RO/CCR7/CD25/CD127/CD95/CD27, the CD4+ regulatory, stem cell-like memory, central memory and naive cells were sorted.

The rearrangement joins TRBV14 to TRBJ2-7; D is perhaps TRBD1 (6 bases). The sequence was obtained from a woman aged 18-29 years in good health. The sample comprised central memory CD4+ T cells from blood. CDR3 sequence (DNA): TGTGCCAGCAGCCAAGGCCCGACAGGTCCCTACGAGCAGTACTTC. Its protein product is CASSQGPTGPYEQYF.